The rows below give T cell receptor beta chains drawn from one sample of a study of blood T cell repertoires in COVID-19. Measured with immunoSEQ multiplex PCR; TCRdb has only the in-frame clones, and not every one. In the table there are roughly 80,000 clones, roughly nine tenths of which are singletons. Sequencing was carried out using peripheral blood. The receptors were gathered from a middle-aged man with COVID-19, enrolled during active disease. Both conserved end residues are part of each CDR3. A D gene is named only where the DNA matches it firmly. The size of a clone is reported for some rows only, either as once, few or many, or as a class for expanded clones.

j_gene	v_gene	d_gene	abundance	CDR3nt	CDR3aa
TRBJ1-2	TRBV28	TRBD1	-	TGTGCCAGCAGTGCCGGGACAGCCGAATATGGCTACACCTTC	CASSAGTAEYGYTF
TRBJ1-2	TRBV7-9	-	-	TGTGCCAGCAGCTCCCCCGCGGGGATCAAAACGTATGGCTACACCTTC	CASSSPAGIKTYGYTF
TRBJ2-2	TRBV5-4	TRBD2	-	TGTGCCAGCAGCATCGGACTAGCGGGGAACACCGGGGAGCTGTTTTTT	CASSIGLAGNTGELFF
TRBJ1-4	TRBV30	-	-	TGTGCCTGGAGGAGAGGTGCAACTAATGAAAAACTGTTTTTT	CAWRRGATNEKLFF
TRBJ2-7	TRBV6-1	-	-	TGTGCCAGCAGTGAAATAACAGTAGAGTACTTC	CASSEITVEYF
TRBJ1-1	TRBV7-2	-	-	TGTGCCAGCAGCTTAACAGGGAACACTGAAGCTTTCTTT	CASSLTGNTEAFF
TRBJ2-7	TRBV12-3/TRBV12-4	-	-	TGTGCCAGCAGGTCAGGGTTCGCGGACGAGCAGTACTTC	CASRSGFADEQYF
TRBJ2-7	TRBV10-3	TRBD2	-	TGTGCCACCGGGACTAGCTCCTACGAGCAGTACTTC	CATGTSSYEQYF
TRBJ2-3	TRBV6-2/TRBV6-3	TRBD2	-	TGTGCCAGCAGTTACTCGACGCGGGAGAGAGATACGCAGTATTTT	CASSYSTRERDTQYF
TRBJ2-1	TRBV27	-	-	TGTGCCAGCAGTTTCGTCCCATTACAGGGCAATGAGCAGTTCTTC	CASSFVPLQGNEQFF
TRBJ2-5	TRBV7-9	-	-	TGTGCCAGCAGCATACAAGAGACCCAGTACTTC	CASSIQETQYF
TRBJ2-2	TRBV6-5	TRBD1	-	TGTGCCAGCAGTCGGGACAGCTGGGACACCGGGGAGCTGTTTTTT	CASSRDSWDTGELFF
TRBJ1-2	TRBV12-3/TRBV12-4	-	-	TGTGCCAGCGGCCGAGGGGGATTCTATGGCTACACCTTC	CASGRGGFYGYTF
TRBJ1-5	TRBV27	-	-	TGTGCCAGCAGTCGTGTTCAGGGGATGGAGAGCAATCAGCCCCAGCATTTT	CASSRVQGMESNQPQHF
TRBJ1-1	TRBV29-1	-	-	TGCAGCGTCGAACCGGGACAAGGCACTGAAGCTTTCTTT	CSVEPGQGTEAFF
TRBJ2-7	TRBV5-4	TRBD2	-	TGTGCCAGCAGCCCGGGACTAGCGGGAGTTACCTACGAGCAGTACTTC	CASSPGLAGVTYEQYF
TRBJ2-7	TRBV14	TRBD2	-	TGTGCCAGCAGCCAAGGTCCTGGCGGGAGGCTGTTCGAGCAGTACTTC	CASSQGPGGRLFEQYF
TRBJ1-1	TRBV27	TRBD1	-	TGTGCCAGCAGGCCTCCGGGACAGGGGGAATCTTTCTTT	CASRPPGQGESFF
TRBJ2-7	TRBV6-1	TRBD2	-	TGTGCCAGCAGTGAATCCCTAGCGGGCCCCTACGAGCAGTACTTC	CASSESLAGPYEQYF
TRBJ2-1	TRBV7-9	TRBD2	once	TGTGCCAGCATCGTAGCGGGAGCCTACAATGAGCAGTTCTTC	CASIVAGAYNEQFF
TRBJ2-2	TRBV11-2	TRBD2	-	TGTGCCAGCAGCTCGGGACTAGCGGGGGCCAATACCGGGGAGCTGTTTTTT	CASSSGLAGANTGELFF
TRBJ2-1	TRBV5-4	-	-	TGTGCCAGCAGCTTGCAGGGGAACAATGAGCAGTTCTTC	CASSLQGNNEQFF